The T cell receptor (beta chain) under discussion was sequenced for a study of OX40 agonist ivuxolimab in advanced cancers. Study details: Over 30% of patients had received prior checkpoint inhibitor therapy. Three patients, one with hepatocellular carcinoma and two with cutaneous melanoma, responded partially.

Looked up from germline, CDR1 is KGHSH and CDR2 is LQKENI. The ends were cut back, 4 bases at V and 0 bases at J, with 10 bases in the middle. The CDR3 consists of 14 residues. The method was immunoSEQ multiplex PCR; TCRdb's version includes in-frame clones alone and lacks a portion of them. The sample consists of some 80,000 clones, approximately 90% of them appearing once. The rearrangement joins TRBV18 to TRBJ2-7; D may be TRBD1 (6 bases). This material consisted of CD4+ or CD8+ T cells sorted from blood, taken in a trial of the OX40 agonist ivuxolimab. The TCR sequence derives from an adult with an advanced solid tumor such as melanoma, head and neck, liver or kidney cancer. In nucleotides, the CDR3 is TGTGCCAGCTCACAACGGGACACCTCCTACGAGCAGTACTTC. Translating it yields CASSQRDTSYEQYF.